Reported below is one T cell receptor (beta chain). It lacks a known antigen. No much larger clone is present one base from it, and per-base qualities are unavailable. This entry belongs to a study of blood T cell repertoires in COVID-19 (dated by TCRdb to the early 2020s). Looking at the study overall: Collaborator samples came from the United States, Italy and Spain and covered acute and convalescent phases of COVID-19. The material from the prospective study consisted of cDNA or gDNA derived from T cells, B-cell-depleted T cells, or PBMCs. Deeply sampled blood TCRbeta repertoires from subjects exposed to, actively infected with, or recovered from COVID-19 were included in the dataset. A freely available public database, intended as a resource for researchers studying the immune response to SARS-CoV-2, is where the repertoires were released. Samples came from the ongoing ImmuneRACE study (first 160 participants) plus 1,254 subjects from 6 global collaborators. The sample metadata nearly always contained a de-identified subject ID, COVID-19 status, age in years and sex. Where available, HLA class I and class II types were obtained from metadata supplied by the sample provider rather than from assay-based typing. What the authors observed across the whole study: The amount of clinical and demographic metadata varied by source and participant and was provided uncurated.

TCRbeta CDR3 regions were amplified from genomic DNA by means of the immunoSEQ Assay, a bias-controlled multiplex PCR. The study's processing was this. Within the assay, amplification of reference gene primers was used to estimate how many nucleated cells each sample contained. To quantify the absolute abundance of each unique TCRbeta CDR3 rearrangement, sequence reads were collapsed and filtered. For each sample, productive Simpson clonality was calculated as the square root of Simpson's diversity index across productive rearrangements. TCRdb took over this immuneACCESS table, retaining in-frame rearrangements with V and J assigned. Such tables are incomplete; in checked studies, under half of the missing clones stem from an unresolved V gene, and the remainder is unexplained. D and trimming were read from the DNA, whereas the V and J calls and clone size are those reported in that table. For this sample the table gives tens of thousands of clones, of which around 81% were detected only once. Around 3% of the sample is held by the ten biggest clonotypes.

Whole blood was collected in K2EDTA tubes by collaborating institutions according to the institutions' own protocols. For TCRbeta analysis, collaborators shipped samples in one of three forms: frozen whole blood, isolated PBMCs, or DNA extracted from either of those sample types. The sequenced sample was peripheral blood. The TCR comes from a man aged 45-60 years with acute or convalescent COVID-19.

The CDR3 here reads CASSMTSGRAFQETQYF. The sequenced DNA: TGTGCCAGCAGCATGACTAGCGGGCGGGCTTTCCAAGAGACCCAGTACTTC. The chain is made from TRBV6-2 or TRBV6-3 and TRBJ2-5; 10 central nucleotides agree with TRBD2. CDR1 and CDR2 are drawn from the germline V gene: MNHEY, SVGEGT. Inclusive of the bounding cysteine and phenylalanine, the CDR3 is 17 residues long. Just the 51-base CDR3 DNA is kept, in frame starting at base 1. Relative to germline, V is missing 6 bases and J is missing 1 base, with 11 bases of the junction outside any gene match.